The TCR beta chain under discussion was sequenced for a study of T cell repertoires in cytomegalovirus infection. For the study at large: Public TCR beta signatures indicated both CMV infection and matching HLA type.

Overall study findings and caveats: Individuals carrying CMV plus the relevant HLA were identified by cumulative frequency of public TCR beta families. Ex vivo responses were dominated by HLA-C-restricted CMV-specific TCR beta clonotypes.

This clonotype has a count of ten or more. The antigen is not known. CDR3 size: 13 residues. From germline, CDR1 is SGHTA and CDR2 FQGTGA. V was cut by 8 bases and J by 8 bases, with 16 bases left in between. Each CDR3 protein gets one entry after TCRdb re-called the reads with MiXCR. The table lists fewer than 350,000 distinct CDR3 sequences, 9.5% of them singletons. The chain has TRBV7-3 and TRBJ2-1; D is perhaps TRBD1 (6 bases). What was sequenced was PBMCs. The source is a human donor in good health (CMV status not recorded). Some clones in this sample may be carry-over from other donors' samples. CDR3 coding DNA: TGTGCCAGCGGACCTGACAGGAGGCATGAGCAGTTCTTC. It yields the protein CASGPDRRHEQFF.